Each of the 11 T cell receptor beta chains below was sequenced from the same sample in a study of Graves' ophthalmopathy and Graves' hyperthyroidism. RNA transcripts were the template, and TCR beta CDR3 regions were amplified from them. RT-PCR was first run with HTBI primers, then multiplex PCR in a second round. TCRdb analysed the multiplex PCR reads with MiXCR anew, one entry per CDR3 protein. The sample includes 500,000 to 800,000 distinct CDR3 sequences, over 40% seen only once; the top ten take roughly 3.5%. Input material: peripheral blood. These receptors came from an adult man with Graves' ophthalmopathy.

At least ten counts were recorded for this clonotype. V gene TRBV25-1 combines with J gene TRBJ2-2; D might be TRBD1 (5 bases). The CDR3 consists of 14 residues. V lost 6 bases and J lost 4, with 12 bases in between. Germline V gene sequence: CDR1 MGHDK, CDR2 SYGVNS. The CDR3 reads CASSPGRVTGELFF. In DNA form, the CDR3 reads TGTGCCAGCAGCCCCGGCAGGGTCACCGGGGAGCTGTTTTTT. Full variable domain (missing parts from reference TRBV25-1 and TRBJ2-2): EADIYQTPRYLVIGTGKKITLECSQTMGHDKMYWYQQDPGMELHLIHYSYGVNSTEKGDLSSESTVSRIRTEHFPLTLESARPSHTSQYLCASSPGRVTGELFFGEGSRLTVL.

This chain's CDR3 is CASSSIRGQQETQYF. The CDR3, as DNA: TGTGCCAGCAGCTCTATCCGGGGCCAGCAAGAGACCCAGTACTTC. The chain employs TRBV7-2 and TRBJ2-5; either TRBD1 or TRBD2 may supply D (5 bases each). The CDR3 loop spans 15 amino acids. Trimming took off 4 bases at V and 2 bases at J, with 14 bases between the two ends. CDR1 SGHTA and CDR2 FQGNSA come from the germline V gene.

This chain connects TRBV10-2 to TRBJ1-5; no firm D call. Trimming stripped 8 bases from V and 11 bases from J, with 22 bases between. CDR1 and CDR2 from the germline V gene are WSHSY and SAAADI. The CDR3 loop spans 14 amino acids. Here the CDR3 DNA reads TGCGCCAGCTCGGAAGCGGGCCTGCAAGAGACCCAGCATTTT. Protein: CASSEAGLQETQHF.

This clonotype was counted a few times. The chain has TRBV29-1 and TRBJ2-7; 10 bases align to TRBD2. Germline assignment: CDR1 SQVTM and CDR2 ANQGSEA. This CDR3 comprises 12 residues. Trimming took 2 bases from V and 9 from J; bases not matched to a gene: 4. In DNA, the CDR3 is TGCAGCGTTGAACTAGCGGGAGAAAGGCAGTACTTC. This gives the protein CSVELAGERQYF.

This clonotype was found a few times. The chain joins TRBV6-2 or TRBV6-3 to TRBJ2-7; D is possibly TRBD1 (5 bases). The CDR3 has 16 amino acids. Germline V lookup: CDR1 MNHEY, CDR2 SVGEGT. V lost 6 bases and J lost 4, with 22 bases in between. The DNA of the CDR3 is TGTGCCAGCAGCTCAGTAGCCTCGTTTCCAGGGTACGAGCAGTACTTC. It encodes CASSSVASFPGYEQYF.

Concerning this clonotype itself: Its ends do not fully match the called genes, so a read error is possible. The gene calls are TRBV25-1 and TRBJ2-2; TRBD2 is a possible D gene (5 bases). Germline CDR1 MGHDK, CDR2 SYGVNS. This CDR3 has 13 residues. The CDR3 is CASSDIPTGELLF. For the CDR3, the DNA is TGTGCCAGCAGTGATATCCCCACCGGGGAGCTGCTTTTT.

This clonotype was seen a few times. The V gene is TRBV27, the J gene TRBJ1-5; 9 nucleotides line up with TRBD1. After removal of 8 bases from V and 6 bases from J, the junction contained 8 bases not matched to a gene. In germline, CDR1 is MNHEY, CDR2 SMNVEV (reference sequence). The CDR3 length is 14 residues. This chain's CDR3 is CASGTDRGFQPQHF. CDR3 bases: TGTGCCAGCGGGACCGACAGGGGGTTTCAGCCCCAGCATTTT.

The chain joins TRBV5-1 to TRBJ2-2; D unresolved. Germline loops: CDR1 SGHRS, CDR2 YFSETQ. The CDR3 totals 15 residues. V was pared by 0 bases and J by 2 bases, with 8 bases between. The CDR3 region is CASSLEVSNTGELFF. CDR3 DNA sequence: TGCGCCAGCAGCTTGGAGGTATCTAACACCGGGGAGCTGTTTTTT. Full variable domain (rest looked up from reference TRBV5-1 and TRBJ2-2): KAGVTQTPRYLIKTRGQQVTLSCSPISGHRSVSWYQQTPGQGLQFLFEYFSETQRNKGNFPGRFSGRQFSNSRSEMNVSTLELGDSALYLCASSLEVSNTGELFFGEGSRLTVL.

The CDR3 DNA sequence: TGTGCCAGCAGCTTAGAAGGGATTGGGCGCAATCAGCCCCAGCATTTT. As protein: CASSLEGIGRNQPQHF. The V call is TRBV11-2, the J call TRBJ1-5; D remains ambiguous. Between the trimmed V and J ends, which lost 0 bases and 2 bases, there was a span of 11 bases. The CDR3 runs 16 residues. CDR1 is SGHAT, CDR2 FQNNGV, per germline. Full variable domain (outside the CDR3, taken from reference TRBV11-2 and TRBJ1-5): EAGVAQSPRYKIIEKRQSVAFWCNPISGHATLYWYQQILGQGPKLLIQFQNNGVVDDSQLPKDRFSAERLKGVDSTLKIQPAKLEDSAVYLCASSLEGIGRNQPQHFGDGTRLSIL.

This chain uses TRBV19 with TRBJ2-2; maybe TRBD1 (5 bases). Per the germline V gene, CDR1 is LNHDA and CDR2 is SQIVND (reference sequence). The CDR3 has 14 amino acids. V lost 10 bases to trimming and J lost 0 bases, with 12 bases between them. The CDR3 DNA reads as TGTGCCACAAAAAGACAGTCGAACACCGGGGAGCTGTTTTTT. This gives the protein CATKRQSNTGELFF. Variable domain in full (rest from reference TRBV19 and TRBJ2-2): DGGITQSPKYLFRKEGQNVTLSCEQNLNHDAMYWYRQDPGQGLRLIYYSQIVNDFQKGDIAEGYSVSREKKESFPLTVTSAQKNPTAFYLCATKRQSNTGELFFGEGSRLTVL.

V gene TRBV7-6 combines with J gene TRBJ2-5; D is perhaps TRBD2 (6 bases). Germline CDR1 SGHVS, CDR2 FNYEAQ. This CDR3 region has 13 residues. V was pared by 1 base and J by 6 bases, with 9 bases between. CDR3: CASSLGGRKTQYF. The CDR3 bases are TGTGCCAGCAGCTTAGGGGGGAGGAAGACCCAGTACTTC. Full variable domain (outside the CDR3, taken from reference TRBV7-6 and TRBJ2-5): GAGVSQSPRYKVTKRGQDVALRCDPISGHVSLYWYRQALGQGPEFLTYFNYEAQQDKSGLPNDRFSAERPEGSISTLTIQRTEQRDSAMYRCASSLGGRKTQYFGPGTRLLVL.